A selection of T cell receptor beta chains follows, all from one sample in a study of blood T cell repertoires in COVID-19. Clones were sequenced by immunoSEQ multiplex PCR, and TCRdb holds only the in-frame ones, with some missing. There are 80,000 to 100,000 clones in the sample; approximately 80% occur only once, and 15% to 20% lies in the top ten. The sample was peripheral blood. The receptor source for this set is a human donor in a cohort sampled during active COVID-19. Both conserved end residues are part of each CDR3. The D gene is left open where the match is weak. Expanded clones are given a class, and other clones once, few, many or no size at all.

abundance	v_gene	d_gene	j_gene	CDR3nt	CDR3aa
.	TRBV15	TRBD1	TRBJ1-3	TGTGCCACCAGCAAACAACAGGGGGCTGGAAACACCATATATTTT	CATSKQQGAGNTIYF
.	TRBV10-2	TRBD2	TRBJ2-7	TGCGCCAGCAGTCGGGGACTAATTGACTACGAGCAGTACTTC	CASSRGLIDYEQYF
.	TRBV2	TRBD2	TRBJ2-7	TGTGCCAGCGAAGGGACTAGCGACTACGAGCAGTACTTC	CASEGTSDYEQYF
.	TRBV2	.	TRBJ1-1	TGTGCCAGCAGAGCCGACAGGAACACTGAAGCTTTCTTT	CASRADRNTEAFF
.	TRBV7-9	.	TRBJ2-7	TGTGCCAGCAGCGCAACCTTCGGGACACGTTACGAGCAGTACTTC	CASSATFGTRYEQYF
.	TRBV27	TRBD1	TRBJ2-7	TGTGCCAGCAGCCCGATCGGGACAGGGAGTGGTGGCGAGCAGTACTTC	CASSPIGTGSGGEQYF
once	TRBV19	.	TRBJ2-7	TGTGCCAGTAAAAGTGGGAACAGGCAGCAGTACTTC	CASKSGNRQQYF
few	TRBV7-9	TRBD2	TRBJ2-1	TGTGCCAGCAGCCCAGCAGCGGGAGGCCGCAATGAGCAGTTCTTC	CASSPAAGGRNEQFF
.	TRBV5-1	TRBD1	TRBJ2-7	TGCGCCAGCAGCCTAGGACAGGGTTTATACGAGCAGTACTTC	CASSLGQGLYEQYF
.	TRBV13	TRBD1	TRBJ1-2	TGTGCCAGCAGCTTAGGCAGGGGGTCCCATGGCTACACCTTC	CASSLGRGSHGYTF
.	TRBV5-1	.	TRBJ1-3	TGCGCCAGCAGCTTGTCGGACAGCAGAAACACCATATATTTT	CASSLSDSRNTIYF
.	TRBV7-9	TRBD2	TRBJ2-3	TGTGCCAGCAGCTTAGGAAGCGGGGCCAGCACAGATACGCAGTATTTT	CASSLGSGASTDTQYF
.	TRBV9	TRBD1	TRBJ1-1	TGTGCCAGCAGCCCCGGGACAGGCCTCGAAGCTTTCTTT	CASSPGTGLEAFF
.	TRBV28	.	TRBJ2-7	TGTGCCAGCAGTTTTCTGGGCGGGATTACCCAGAACGAGCAGTACTTC	CASSFLGGITQNEQYF
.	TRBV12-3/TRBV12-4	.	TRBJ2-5	TGTGCCAGCAGCCTTTACAGGGAAGAGACCCAGTACTTC	CASSLYREETQYF
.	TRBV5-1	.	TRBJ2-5	TGCGCCAGCAAGGAGGGAGAGACCCAGTACTTC	CASKEGETQYF
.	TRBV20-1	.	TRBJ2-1	TGCAGTGCGTTTTGGGGCGGGCAGTTCTTC	CSAFWGGQFF
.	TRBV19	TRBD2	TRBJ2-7	TGTGCCAGTAGTATAGCTACTAGCGCCACGAGCTCCTACGAGCAGTACTTC	CASSIATSATSSYEQYF
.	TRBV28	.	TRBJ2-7	TGTGCCAGCAGGTCCGGGACTGGGTCCTCCTACGAGCAGTACTTC	CASRSGTGSSYEQYF
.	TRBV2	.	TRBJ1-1	TGTGCCAGCAGTCCTCTTCCCTCTACAGGGATCGGAGATGCTTTCTTT	CASSPLPSTGIGDAFF
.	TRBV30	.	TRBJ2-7	TGTGCCTGGACCCGAGGGACTCCGCCTTACGAGCAGTACTTC	CAWTRGTPPYEQYF
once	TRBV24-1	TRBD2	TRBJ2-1	TGTGCCACCAGTGATGCGAGTCTCGCTAGCGGGAAGCATGAGCAGTTCTTC	CATSDASLASGKHEQFF
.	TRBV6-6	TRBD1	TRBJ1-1	TGTGCCAGCAGTTACCCGGGACAGGGGGCCCCTGAAGCTTTCTTT	CASSYPGQGAPEAFF
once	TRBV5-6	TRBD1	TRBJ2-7	TGTGCCAGCAGCCGGAGACAGGGGATCAACGAGCAGTACTTC	CASSRRQGINEQYF
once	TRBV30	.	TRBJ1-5	TGTGCCTGGAGTGTACAACAGCTCAATCAGCCCCAGCATTTT	CAWSVQQLNQPQHF